The rows below give T cell receptor beta chains drawn from one sample of a study of CD8+ T cells in alopecia areata. Some clones are missing from TCRdb's copy, which holds only in-frame ones; the method was immunoSEQ multiplex PCR. Of some 210,000 clones in the sample, 57% are singletons; the top ten hold 0.45%. The specimen was CD4+ T cells sorted from blood, collected at week 0. Receptors originate from a human donor with alopecia areata. Both conserved end residues are part of each CDR3. A D gene is named only where the DNA matches it firmly. Some rows mark clone size as missing; the rest say once, few, many or name a class of expanded clone.

V gene	J gene	D gene	clone size	CDR3 protein	CDR3 DNA
TRBV7-2	TRBJ2-2	NA	NA	CASSFGRAAGGELFF	TGTGCCAGCAGCTTTGGACGGGCTGCCGGCGGGGAGCTGTTTTTT
TRBV30	TRBJ1-4	TRBD1	NA	CAWSVGTVNEKLFF	TGTGCCTGGAGTGTAGGGACAGTCAATGAAAAACTGTTTTTT
TRBV27	TRBJ2-7	NA	NA	CASSFHRSVTYEQYF	TGTGCCAGCAGTTTTCATCGGTCAGTGACCTACGAGCAGTACTTC
TRBV7-9	TRBJ2-1	NA	few	CASSPRTRSLGNEQFF	TGTGCCAGCAGCCCCCGGACTCGAAGCTTGGGCAATGAGCAGTTCTTC
TRBV5-6	TRBJ1-4	NA	NA	CASGGATNEKLFF	TGTGCCAGCGGAGGGGCCACTAATGAAAAACTGTTTTTT
TRBV7-2	TRBJ1-5	TRBD1	NA	CASSGTGTLSNQPQHF	TGTGCCAGCAGTGGGACAGGGACCCTTAGCAATCAGCCCCAGCATTTT
TRBV30	TRBJ1-2	TRBD1	NA	CAWRVTGGYGYTF	TGTGCCTGGAGAGTAACAGGGGGCTATGGCTACACCTTC
TRBV30	TRBJ2-5	TRBD1	few	CAWSENRGAMETQYF	TGTGCCTGGAGCGAAAACAGGGGCGCCATGGAGACCCAGTACTTC
TRBV30	TRBJ1-2	TRBD1	once	CAWSFPNGQGLTF	TGTGCCTGGAGTTTCCCAAACGGACAGGGACTTACCTTC
TRBV15	TRBJ2-1	TRBD2	NA	CATSALAGGAYNEQFF	TGTGCCACGAGCGCATTAGCGGGAGGGGCCTACAATGAGCAGTTCTTC
TRBV30	TRBJ2-3	NA	NA	CAWLPRYRRTQYF	TGTGCCTGGCTTCCTAGGTACCGTCGTACGCAGTATTTT
TRBV5-4	TRBJ2-6	NA	once	CASSSLPGQANVLTF	TGTGCCAGCAGCTCGCTTCCGGGACAAGCCAACGTCCTGACTTTC
TRBV2	TRBJ1-5	NA	few	CASSGWSNQPQHF	TGTGCCAGCAGTGGCTGGAGCAATCAGCCCCAGCATTTT
TRBV6-5	TRBJ2-7	NA	NA	CASSYSFGTWEQYF	TGTGCCAGCAGTTACTCGTTCGGAACTTGGGAGCAGTACTTC
TRBV20-1	TRBJ2-5	NA	NA	CSAKLGETQYF	TGCAGTGCCAAGCTGGGAGAGACCCAGTACTTC
TRBV29-1	TRBJ1-4	NA	NA	CSVEGWDQKLFF	TGCAGCGTTGAAGGATGGGACCAAAAACTGTTTTTT
TRBV30	TRBJ1-4	NA	NA	CACGRAEKLFF	TGTGCCTGTGGACGCGCTGAAAAACTGTTTTTT